The 10 T cell receptor beta chains reported below all come from one sample, sequenced in a study of vaccination and CD4 T cells after COVID-19. Oncomine TCR Beta short-read sequencing was applied to DNA from cultured CD4+ T cells. TCRdb re-called the PCR reads through MiXCR, storing one row per CDR3 protein. The top ten hold approximately 26% of the sample, which has fewer than 13,000 distinct CDR3 sequences, 66% seen once. This sample's treatment: roughly 10-day PBMC culture with coronavirus spike peptide pools or control peptides (ViraFEST assay). Their specific antigens are unknown. Sequenced: CD4+ T cells from blood, cultured in vitro. These receptors were collected from a human donor who had recovered from COVID-19.

The chain is built from TRBV7-2 and TRBJ1-2; no firm D call. This CDR3 region has 16 residues. V was trimmed by 1 base and J by 4 bases, leaving 16 bases between them. CDR1 is SGHTA and CDR2 is FQGNSA in the germline V gene. In DNA form, the CDR3 reads TGTGCCAGCAGCTTAGATCCGGGCGGGAACGGCTATGGCTACACCTTC. This gives the protein CASSLDPGGNGYGYTF.

This clonotype appeared once. At one of its ends the junction is not consistent with the germline gene, which may arise from a read error. The CDR3 DNA reads as TGTGCCACCAGTAGAGCTCTCGAGAGGAATGAGCAGTTCTTC. Encoded protein: CATSRALERNEQFF. V gene TRBV15 combines with J gene TRBJ2-1; no clear D. The germline CDR1 and CDR2 sequences are LNHNV and YYDKDF (reference sequence). The CDR3 sequence is 14 residues long. The entire variable domain, with the rest obtained from reference TRBV15 and TRBJ2-1, is as follows: DAMVIQNPRYQVTQFGKPVTLSCSQTLNHNVMYWYQQKSSQAPKLLFHYYDKDFNNEADTPDNFQSRRPNTSFCFLDIRSPGLGDTAMYLCATSRALERNEQFFGPGTRLTVL.

The chain employs TRBV29-1 and TRBJ2-7; no clear D. The CDR3 extends over 13 amino acids. CDR1 and CDR2 from the germline V gene are SQVTM and ANQGSEA. Trimming cost V 4 bases and J 1 base, with 11 bases left between them. CDR3 nucleotide sequence: TGCAGCGTTGGCCGGGCCCTGTCCTACGAGCAGTACTTC. The encoded protein is CSVGRALSYEQYF.

V and J are TRBV21-1 and TRBJ1-2; TRBD1 reflects the table's D call only, with no check against the DNA. TRBV21-1 is listed as a pseudogene. CDR3 size: 14 residues. CDR3 sequence reads: CASSKIILQGGYTF. Written as DNA, the CDR3 is TGTGCCAGCAGCAAAATCATTCTCCAGGGTGGCTACACCTTC.

This clonotype was seen a handful of times. The CDR3 loop reads CASSQQGSNQPQHF. In DNA, the CDR3 is TGTGCCAGCAGTCAACAGGGGAGCAATCAGCCCCAGCATTTT. The chain has TRBV6-1 and TRBJ1-5; 7 nucleotides match TRBD1. Germline-derived CDR1 and CDR2 are MNHNS and SASEGT. V lost 5 bases and J lost 1; bases outside the gene matches: 2. The CDR3 runs to 14 residues.

This clonotype was recorded a few times. The rearrangement links TRBV19 to TRBJ2-5; 7 bases are a match to TRBD2. CDR3 length: 17 amino acids. Per the germline V gene, CDR1 is LNHDA and CDR2 is SQIVND (reference sequence). Trimming removed 5 bases from V and 3 bases from J; junction bases left unmatched: 15. The chain's CDR3 is CASSARVREGKKETQYF. The CDR3 DNA reads as TGTGCCAGTAGTGCACGGGTCAGGGAGGGCAAGAAAGAGACCCAGTACTTC. The variable domain in full, with the rest retrieved from reference TRBV19 and TRBJ2-5, is DGGITQSPKYLFRKEGQNVTLSCEQNLNHDAMYWYRQDPGQGLRLIYYSQIVNDFQKGDIAEGYSVSREKKESFPLTVTSAQKNPTAFYLCASSARVREGKKETQYFGPGTRLLVL.

The rearrangement uses TRBV9 and TRBJ2-5, with D perhaps being TRBD1 or TRBD2 (5 bases each). The CDR3 is made up of 14 amino acids. The germline V gene encodes CDR1 SGDLS and CDR2 YYNGEE. V gave up 0 bases and J gave up 5 bases, with 11 bases separating them. The CDR3 is CASSVGGAGETQYF. The CDR3 DNA reads TGTGCCAGCAGCGTAGGAGGGGCTGGGGAGACCCAGTACTTC.

In nucleotides, the CDR3 is TGTGCCAGCAGTTACAGGGGGCGTGCCACTGAAGCTTTCTTT. It yields the protein CASSYRGRATEAFF. The rearrangement uses TRBV6-5 and TRBJ1-1, with 7 bases aligning to TRBD1. The CDR3 is 14 amino acids. The trim removed 2 bases at V and 4 bases at J, leaving 4 bases unmatched. Germline CDR1 and CDR2: MNHEY and SVGAGI.

This chain uses TRBV7-9 with TRBJ2-7, with a tentative D call TRBD1 (6 bases). The germline V gene has CDR1 SEHNR and CDR2 FQNEAQ (reference sequence). The ends were cut back, 6 bases at V and 5 bases at J, with 14 bases in the middle. The length of the CDR3 is 13 residues. CDR3 DNA: TGTGCCAGCAGGCTCAGGGGCGAGAACGAGCAGTACTTC. Residues: CASRLRGENEQYF. The whole variable domain, remainder taken from reference TRBV7-9 and TRBJ2-7, is DTGVSQNPRHKITKRGQNVTFRCDPISEHNRLYWYRQTLGQGPEFLTYFQNEAQLEKSRLLSDRFSAERPKGSFSTLEIQRTEQGDSAMYLCASRLRGENEQYFGPGTRLTVT.

The gene calls are TRBV7-9 and TRBJ1-2; 8 bases line up with TRBD1. The CDR3 sequence is 14 residues long. Germline CDR1 is SEHNR and CDR2 is FQNEAQ (reference sequence). V lost 7 bases to trimming and J lost 8 bases; unmatched junction nucleotides: 12. CDR3 in amino acids: CASNIQGGDDGYTF. The CDR3 nucleotides read TGTGCCAGCAACATACAGGGGGGAGATGACGGCTACACCTTC.